Shown below are 13 T cell receptor beta chains from a single sample sequenced in a study of low-dose radiotherapy and immunotherapy resistance in tumors. TRAV- and TRBV-specific primers were used for first-strand cDNA, which covered alpha and beta chains. The PCR that amplified TCRs ran for around 21 cycles, relying on a constant-region primer and a V-primer adapter. TCRdb independently ran MiXCR on the reads; one entry per CDR3 protein. The sample yields about 12,000 distinct CDR3 sequences, around four fifths seen once. The receptors originated from a human donor with advanced metastatic prostate, ovarian, gallbladder or colorectal cancer (not recorded which). This table probably holds off-target reads from a library built for another chain.

This chain connects TRBV28 to TRBJ2-5; TRBD2 is a possible D gene (5 bases). Per the germline V gene, CDR1 is MDHEN and CDR2 is SYDVKM. The CDR3 runs 13 residues. Trimming cost V 10 bases and J 5 bases, with 17 bases left between them. The CDR3 reads CAIAGSLRETQYF. Here the CDR3 DNA reads TGTGCCATTGCGGGTTCCCTGAGGGAGACCCAGTACTTC.

The chain couples TRBV30 to TRBJ2-1, with D uncertain. The germline CDR1 and CDR2 sequences are GTSNPN and SVGIG (reference sequence). Trimming removed 4 bases from V and 5 bases from J, with 6 bases in between. The CDR3 has 11 amino acids. The chain's CDR3 is CAWNSNNEQFF. CDR3 sequence (DNA): TGTGCCTGGAACAGCAACAATGAGCAGTTCTTC.

This clonotype was counted between two and nine times. CDR3 sequence (DNA): TGTGCCAGCGGTAGAAGCGGGGGGAGCTCCTACAATGAGCAGTTCTTC. This codes for CASGRSGGSSYNEQFF. The chain has TRBV6-1 and TRBJ2-1; 9 bases are a match to TRBD2. The CDR3 has 16 residues. Per germline, CDR1 MNHNS and CDR2 SASEGT. The ends lost 8 bases at V and 0 bases at J; junction bases unmatched: 8.

The genes are TRBV5-6 and TRBJ2-1; 8 bases are shared with TRBD2. V was pared by 5 bases and J by 8 bases, with 15 bases of the junction left unmatched. The CDR3 extends over 16 amino acids. Per germline, CDR1 SGHDT and CDR2 YYEEEE. CDR3 DNA sequence: TGTGCCAGCAGATTCTCGGGGGGGGAGTTTGTGGATGAGCAGTTCTTC. Translating gives CASRFSGGEFVDEQFF.

V usage is TRBV18 and J usage is TRBJ2-2; 8 nucleotides line up with TRBD2. V lost 2 bases, J lost 0 bases, and 8 bases stayed unmatched. The CDR3 runs to 18 residues. CDR1 KGHSH and CDR2 LQKENI come from the germline V gene. The CDR3 DNA follows: TGTGCCAGCTCACCAGGAGCTAGCGGGTCCGCGAACACCGGGGAGCTGTTTTTT. Protein sequence: CASSPGASGSANTGELFF.

The chain employs TRBV5-5 and TRBJ2-1, with 8 bases that match TRBD2. CDR3 length equals 15 residues. Germline CDR1 SGHKS, CDR2 YYEKEE (reference sequence). With V trimmed by 5 bases and J by 6 bases, 10 bases remained unmatched. CDR3 protein: CASSTGRGARNEQFF. Written as DNA, the CDR3 is TGTGCCAGCAGTACCGGGCGGGGGGCGCGCAATGAGCAGTTCTTC.

This clonotype was observed a handful of times. The V call is TRBV7-9, the J call TRBJ2-1; unclear D gene. V dropped 8 bases and J dropped 10 bases, with 15 bases sitting between them. The germline CDR1 and CDR2 sequences are SEHNR and FQNEAQ (reference sequence). The CDR3 sequence is 12 residues long. The CDR3 sequence is CASLVESGEQFF. The CDR3 region has the DNA TGTGCCAGCCTGGTAGAATCAGGAGAGCAGTTCTTC.

This clonotype was seen more than once but under ten times. The rearrangement uses TRBV2 and TRBJ2-1, with D uncertain. The CDR3 has 14 residues. CDR1 is SNHLY and CDR2 is FYNNEI in the germline V gene. Trimming stripped 1 base from V and 0 bases from J, with 4 bases between. CDR3 sequence: CASSEGGSYNEQFF. The CDR3 coding sequence is TGTGCCAGCAGTGAAGGTGGCTCCTACAATGAGCAGTTCTTC.

V and J are TRBV5-5 and TRBJ2-5; D not resolved. Trimming left V 6 bases short and J 5 bases short, with 14 bases between. The CDR3 is 13 amino acids. CDR1 and CDR2 (germline): SGHKS, YYEKEE (reference sequence). The CDR3 DNA is TGTGCCAGCACCTCCCAAGCCGGGGAGACCCAGTACTTC. Translation: CASTSQAGETQYF.

This clonotype has just one count. CDR3 protein: CASSDSGLAYSSYEQYF. The CDR3 nucleotides read TGTGCCAGCAGTGACTCGGGACTAGCGTATAGCTCCTACGAGCAGTACTTC. J is TRBJ2-7 and V is TRBV2; TRBD2 aligns across 10 bases. This CDR3 has 17 amino acids. V shed 3 bases, J shed 0 bases, and the junction held 8 bases outside the gene matches. Germline CDR1 is SNHLY and CDR2 is FYNNEI.

The genes are TRBV29-1 and TRBJ1-2; maybe TRBD1 (6 bases). Germline V gene sequence: CDR1 SQVTM, CDR2 ANQGSEA. Trimming shortened V by 4 bases and J by 1 base, and 13 bases separated the two germline ends. CDR3 length: 14 amino acids. CDR3 protein: CSVGGTQGNYGYTF. The CDR3 bases are TGCAGCGTTGGGGGTACACAGGGTAACTATGGCTACACCTTC.

V is TRBV6-2 or TRBV6-3 and J is TRBJ1-1; D uncertain. The CDR3 loop spans 16 amino acids. CDR1 MNHEY and CDR2 SVGEGT come from the germline V gene. Trimming pared 4 bases from V and 0 bases from J, leaving 15 bases between. The CDR3 is CASSFDGRLMNTEAFF. The DNA of the CDR3 is TGTGCCAGCAGTTTCGATGGACGCCTCATGAACACTGAAGCTTTCTTT.

The chain couples TRBV29-1 to TRBJ1-2; D may be TRBD1 (6 bases). Trimming took off 3 bases at V and 8 bases at J, with 10 bases between the two ends. The germline V gene encodes CDR1 SQVTM and CDR2 ANQGSEA. CDR3 size: 11 residues. The CDR3 region is CSVEGAGGYTF. The CDR3 bases are TGCAGCGTTGAGGGGGCGGGGGGCTACACCTTC. Full variable domain (missing parts from reference TRBV29-1 and TRBJ1-2): SAVISQKPSRDICQRGTSLTIQCQVDSQVTMMFWYRQQPGQSLTLIATANQGSEATYESGFVIDKFPISRPNLTFSTLTVSNMSPEDSSIYLCSVEGAGGYTFGSGTRLTVV.